This T cell receptor beta chain was sequenced in a study of blood T cell repertoires in COVID-19. Per the original methods: Reference gene primers were amplified, and this amplification served to estimate nucleated cell counts. TCRdb keeps only in-frame clones here, not all; method: immunoSEQ multiplex PCR. The DNA was the basis for D and trimming; V, J and clone size are from that table. The sample holds fewer than 500,000 clones; 75% to 90% are singletons and the top ten take 1.4%. This clone was counted a few times. The CDR3 loop spans 13 amino acids. The V gene lost 8 bases and the J gene lost 1 base, with 8 bases spanning the gap. Germline V gene sequence: CDR1 WNHNN, CDR2 SYGVQD (reference sequence).

Source material: peripheral blood. The source is a woman aged 25 to 45 with active or convalescent COVID-19. The chain joins TRBV10-1 to TRBJ2-2; maybe TRBD2 (6 bases). The CDR3 nucleotides read TGCGCCAGCGGCGGGGAGAACACCGGGGAGCTGTTTTTT. As protein: CASGGENTGELFF.